The 11 T cell receptor beta chains reported below all come from one sample, sequenced in a study of response to subunit inactivated influenza vaccine. A single record per CDR3 protein comes from TCRdb applying MiXCR to the RT-PCR reads. The table has about 540,000 distinct CDR3 sequences, approximately 24% seen once. In addition, the sample was reused for a study of T cells expressing NK-cell markers. This second report adds: Beta-chain TCR cDNA was generated via 5'RACE template switching with UMIs.

Sequenced here: CD4+ T cells sorted from PBMCs, sampled about 12 days after vaccination. These receptors all come from a man aged 50 or older who received an inactivated influenza vaccine.

The CDR3 is CASSTTGFGSPLHF. Written as DNA, the CDR3 is TGTGCCAGTAGTACGACAGGGTTTGGGTCACCCCTCCACTTT. The rearrangement uses TRBV19 and TRBJ1-6; TRBD1 agrees at 7 bases. Germline V gives CDR1 LNHDA, CDR2 SQIVND (reference sequence). Losses at the gene ends were 4 bases for V and 10 bases for J; bases not matched to a gene: 7. The CDR3 contains 14 residues.

CDR3 coding DNA: TGCGCCAGCAAGCGGGAGAGCTCCTACAATGAGCAGTTCTTC. Protein sequence: CASKRESSYNEQFF. The genes are TRBV5-1 and TRBJ2-1; 8 bases match TRBD2. J gave up 0 bases and V 6 bases, and 2 bases lay outside the gene matches. The CDR3 spans 14 residues. The germline gives CDR1 SGHRS, CDR2 YFSETQ.

The chain couples TRBV19 to TRBJ1-5; D unresolved. The length of the CDR3 is 14 residues. CDR1 is LNHDA, CDR2 SQIVND, per germline (reference sequence). V shed 7 bases and J shed 2 bases, with 12 bases lying between them. For the CDR3, the DNA is TGTGCCAGTACCCCAGGCTTGGGCAATCAGCCCCAGCATTTT. It encodes CASTPGLGNQPQHF.

The table lists this clonotype with a few counts. J is TRBJ2-1 and V is TRBV7-9; 7 bases map to TRBD2. Losses at the gene ends were 5 bases for V and 11 bases for J; bases not matched to a gene: 18. The CDR3 contains 16 residues. The germline CDR1 and CDR2 sequences are SEHNR and FQNEAQ (reference sequence). The CDR3 loop reads CASSPHLERGPLQQFF. The CDR3 coding sequence is TGTGCCAGCAGCCCCCATCTGGAGCGGGGCCCGTTACAGCAGTTCTTC.

This clonotype was observed many times. In nucleotides, the CDR3 is TGTGCCAGCAGCCGGATGGAATTGCGTGGCTACACCTTC. Its translation is CASSRMELRGYTF. The rearrangement joins TRBV14 to TRBJ1-2; D not certain. CDR1 and CDR2 from the germline V gene are SGHDN and FVKESK. The CDR3 is 13 amino acids. Trimming took 4 bases from V and 7 from J, leaving 13 bases between them.

The genes are TRBV29-1 and TRBJ1-1, with D perhaps TRBD1 (6 bases). CDR1 SQVTM and CDR2 ANQGSEA come from the germline V gene. V dropped 4 bases and J dropped 5 bases, with 14 bases sitting between them. The CDR3 sequence is 13 residues long. The CDR3 protein is CSVAGTLGTEAFF. For the CDR3, the DNA is TGCAGCGTTGCAGGGACATTGGGAACTGAAGCTTTCTTT.

The chain has TRBV3-1 and TRBJ2-7; 13 bases align to TRBD2. Germline CDR1 reads LGHDT; CDR2 reads YNNKEL (reference sequence). The CDR3 is 16 residues long. Trimming at V came to 1 base and at J to 6 bases, leaving 6 bases not matched to a gene. CDR3 DNA sequence: TGTGCCAGCAGCCAAGGAGGGACTAGCGGGATTCGCGAGCAGTACTTC. Protein product: CASSQGGTSGIREQYF.

The genes are TRBV15 and TRBJ2-5, with unresolved D. This CDR3 comprises 15 residues. In germline, CDR1 is LNHNV, CDR2 YYDKDF (reference sequence). Trimming cost V 0 bases and J 3 bases, with 11 bases left between them. The CDR3 nucleotides read TGTGCCACCAGCAGAGATCATTTCTTAAAAGAGACCCAGTACTTC. The encoded protein is CATSRDHFLKETQYF. The whole variable domain, remainder taken from reference TRBV15 and TRBJ2-5, is DAMVIQNPRYQVTQFGKPVTLSCSQTLNHNVMYWYQQKSSQAPKLLFHYYDKDFNNEADTPDNFQSRRPNTSFCFLDIRSPGLGDTAMYLCATSRDHFLKETQYFGPGTRLLVL.

The rearrangement joins TRBV5-1 to TRBJ2-7; 7 bases align to TRBD1. Unmatched junction bases numbered 13, after V lost 3 bases and J lost 4 bases. CDR1 and CDR2 from the germline V gene are SGHRS and YFSETQ. This CDR3 has 16 residues. The DNA for the CDR3 is TGCGCCAGCAGCTCATCTCCCACAGGGGCGCAGTACGAGCAGTACTTC. This sequence encodes CASSSSPTGAQYEQYF.

This chain connects TRBV12-3 or TRBV12-4 to TRBJ1-1, with D hard to call. The V end was cut by 3 bases, the J end by 5 bases, with 13 bases between. The CDR3 covers 14 residues. CDR3 sequence (DNA): TGTGCCAGCAGTTTCGGGCCCAGTAGAACTGAAGCTTTCTTT. The encoded protein is CASSFGPSRTEAFF.

This clonotype was counted between two and nine times. The CDR3 is CASSSWTSGSGELFF. CDR3 nucleotides: TGTGCCAGCAGCTCTTGGACTAGCGGGTCCGGGGAGCTGTTTTTT. This chain connects TRBV7-3 to TRBJ2-2, with 11 bases lining up with TRBD2. This CDR3 is 15 amino acids long. Germline V gene data show CDR1 as SGHTA and CDR2 as FQGTGA. Trimming took 4 bases from V and 6 from J; bases not matched to a gene: 4. Complete variable domain (other parts from reference TRBV7-3 and TRBJ2-2): GAGVSQTPSNKVTEKGKYVELRCDPISGHTALYWYRQSLGQGPEFLIYFQGTGAADDSGLPNDRFFAVRPEGSVSTLKIQRTERGDSAVYLCASSSWTSGSGELFFGEGSRLTVL.